Below are 14 T cell receptor beta chains sequenced from a single sample in a study of PD-L1 blockade in urothelial cancer. Assay used: immunoSEQ multiplex PCR; TCRdb lists only in-frame clones, some missing. This sample has tens of thousands of clones, with 80% to 95% found just once. Time point of the sample: peripheral blood 6 weeks after treatment start. The starting material was PBMCs, obtained around atezolizumab (anti-PD-L1) treatment. The receptors were sampled from an elderly woman with urothelial cancer.

The CDR3 protein is CASSLRQVQETQYF. DNA for the CDR3: TGTGCCAGCAGTCTTCGACAGGTACAAGAGACCCAGTACTTC. The rearrangement joins TRBV28 to TRBJ2-5; the D gene is possibly TRBD1 (6 bases). In germline, CDR1 is MDHEN, CDR2 SYDVKM. This CDR3 contains 14 residues. V was clipped by 5 bases and J by 2 bases, with 12 bases between them.

The rearrangement links TRBV27 to TRBJ2-7; D perhaps matches TRBD1 (6 bases). Looked up from germline, CDR1 is MNHEY and CDR2 is SMNVEV (reference sequence). V lost 7 bases and J 2 bases, leaving 18 bases between the germline ends. This CDR3 comprises 15 residues. For the CDR3, the DNA is TGTGCCAGCACCAGGGGCATTGGGCCCCCCTACGAGCAGTACTTC. This sequence encodes CASTRGIGPPYEQYF.

The genes are TRBV9 and TRBJ2-1; 10 nucleotides line up with TRBD2. The V and J ends lost 2 bases and 7 bases, in that order; junction bases with no gene match: 6. This CDR3 has 15 amino acids. Per the germline V gene, CDR1 is SGDLS and CDR2 is YYNGEE. The CDR3 region is CASSVVAGGYNEQFF. The CDR3 nucleotides read TGTGCCAGCAGCGTTGTAGCGGGAGGCTATAATGAGCAGTTCTTC. Full variable domain (rest looked up from reference TRBV9 and TRBJ2-1): DSGVTQTPKHLITATGQRVTLRCSPRSGDLSVYWYQQSLDQGLQFLIQYYNGEERAKGNILERFSAQQFPDLHSELNLSSLELGDSALYFCASSVVAGGYNEQFFGPGTRLTVL.

The chain couples TRBV7-2 to TRBJ1-2, with 9 bases matching TRBD1. The germline V gene encodes CDR1 SGHTA and CDR2 FQGNSA. Trimming took 1 base from V and 0 from J; bases not matched to a gene: 9. This CDR3 comprises 18 residues. The CDR3 DNA sequence: TGTGCCAGCAGCTTAGTCGCCGGGACAGGGAAAACTAACTATGGCTACACCTTC. This codes for CASSLVAGTGKTNYGYTF.

As to this clone: This sample includes further DNA sequences coding for the same CDR3. The chain is built from TRBV28 and TRBJ1-1, with 8 bases fitting TRBD1. Germline trimming cut 5 bases from V and 4 bases from J; bases unmatched to any gene: 6. The CDR3 sequence is 14 residues long. CDR1 MDHEN and CDR2 SYDVKM come from the germline V gene. In nucleotides, the CDR3 is TGTGCCAGCAGTATAACAGGGGGAGGCACTGAAGCTTTCTTT. It translates to CASSITGGGTEAFF.

The chain couples TRBV6-7 to TRBJ2-7; D unclear. TRBV6-7 is treated as an ORF (open reading frame) with a function not yet certain. CDR3 length: 12 residues. V lost 7 bases to trimming and J lost 2 bases, with 9 bases between them. DNA of the CDR3: TGTGCCAGCACAGACTCCGCCTACGAGCAGTACTTC. Protein sequence: CASTDSAYEQYF.

The genes are TRBV5-1 and TRBJ2-5, with TRBD2 matching 7 bases. The germline V gene encodes CDR1 SGHRS and CDR2 YFSETQ. The CDR3 totals 12 residues. V lost 0 bases and J lost 8; bases outside the gene matches: 1. The DNA of the CDR3 is TGCGCCAGCAGCTTGGCGGGGGGAACCCAGTACTTC. Translating gives CASSLAGGTQYF.

This chain connects TRBV5-6 to TRBJ2-3, with D possibly TRBD1 on 5 matching bases. The CDR3 has 15 amino acids. The germline V gene encodes CDR1 SGHDT and CDR2 YYEEEE. V lost 4 bases and J 0 bases, leaving 12 bases between the germline ends. The chain's CDR3 is CASSPDRTSTDTQYF. CDR3 DNA: TGTGCCAGCAGCCCCGACAGAACCAGCACAGATACGCAGTATTTT. The whole variable domain, filled in from reference TRBV5-6 and TRBJ2-3, reads DAGVTQSPTHLIKTRGQQVTLRCSPKSGHDTVSWYQQALGQGPQFIFQYYEEEERQRGNFPDRFSGHQFPNYSSELNVNALLLGDSALYLCASSPDRTSTDTQYFGPGTRLTVL.

This clone was picked up one time. V is TRBV10-1 and J is TRBJ2-3; no firm D call. The V end lost 4 bases, the J end lost 4 bases, and 12 bases lay between the germline ends. CDR3 length equals 14 residues. Per germline, CDR1 WNHNN and CDR2 SYGVQD (reference sequence). The CDR3 DNA is TGCGCCAGCAGTGCTCGTGCGTCCTCAGATACGCAGTATTTT. Translating it yields CASSARASSDTQYF.

The chain couples TRBV4-2 to TRBJ2-7, with TRBD1 matching 9 bases. From germline, CDR1 is LGHNA and CDR2 YNFKEQ. With V trimmed by 0 bases and J by 6 bases, 3 bases remained unmatched. The CDR3 is 14 amino acids. DNA for the CDR3: TGTGCCAGCAGCCAAGAATCGACAGGGGGCGAGCAGTACTTC. It specifies CASSQESTGGEQYF.

CDR3 sequence reads: CASSFQGLGYNEQFF. CDR3 nucleotide sequence: TGTGCCAGCAGCTTCCAGGGACTAGGCTACAATGAGCAGTTCTTC. This chain joins TRBV7-8 and TRBJ2-1; 8 bases are shared with TRBD2. The J segment lost 3 bases and the V segment lost 3 bases, leaving 4 bases of the junction unmatched. This CDR3 spans 15 amino acids. Germline values: CDR1 SGHVS, CDR2 FQNEAQ.

The chain recombines TRBV9 with TRBJ2-3; 9 positions agree with TRBD2. Germline CDR1 reads SGDLS; CDR2 reads YYNGEE. CDR3 length: 15 amino acids. Germline trimming cut 2 bases from V and 6 bases from J; bases unmatched to any gene: 7. CDR3: CASSVSGLASDTQYF. The CDR3 DNA follows: TGTGCCAGCAGCGTTAGCGGACTAGCGTCTGATACGCAGTATTTT.

The chain combines TRBV18 with TRBJ1-4, with 7 bases fitting TRBD1. Losses at the gene ends were 3 bases for V and 8 bases for J; bases not matched to a gene: 12. CDR3 size: 16 residues. CDR1 is KGHSH, CDR2 LQKENI, per germline. Here the CDR3 reads CASSPFRNRGTEKLFF. CDR3 coding DNA: TGTGCCAGCTCACCCTTTCGAAACAGGGGAACGGAAAAACTGTTTTTT.

V gene TRBV9 combines with J gene TRBJ1-5, with D perhaps TRBD1 (5 bases). The V end was cut by 5 bases, the J end by 0 bases, with 9 bases between. The CDR3 covers 14 residues. Germline lookup yields CDR1 SGDLS and CDR2 YYNGEE. As DNA, the CDR3 is TGTGCCAGCAGTCTTGACAGTAGCAATCAGCCCCAGCATTTT. This codes for CASSLDSSNQPQHF.